This TCR beta chain was identified during a study of post-analysis software for immune sequencing data. Study summary: The disease courses covered relapsing-remitting, secondary progressive and progressive-relapsing multiple sclerosis.

Trimming pared 7 bases from V and 4 bases from J, leaving 12 bases between. The CDR3 runs to 13 residues. Germline CDR1 reads SGHRS; CDR2 reads YFSETQ. Unique molecular identifiers were present in the TCR beta cDNA libraries. T cells, roughly 0.9 to 11 million of them, yielded roughly 550,000 cDNA molecules. TCRdb processed the PCR reads anew with MiXCR; each CDR3 protein has one entry. The table shows some 370,000 distinct CDR3 sequences, with approximately 38% occurring only once. Details on this clonotype: Its antigen is not identified.

General study results and limits: There were a few TRBV segments more frequent in patients than controls, and TRBV5-6, TRBV5-1 and TRBV20-1 were among them. Relative to controls, patients with multiple sclerosis showed significantly lower normalized Chao1 diversity. The authors found that F measure strongly co-clustered same-batch samples.

The rearrangement joins TRBV5-1 to TRBJ2-1, with D uncertain. The sequence was collected from a girl aged 5-17 years with multiple sclerosis. Sequenced material: blood. DNA for the CDR3: TGCGCCAGCGGCCCGCGGAGTTACAATGAGCAGTTCTTC. Encoded protein: CASGPRSYNEQFF.